This entry lists 9 T cell receptor beta chains sequenced from one sample in a study of T cells in Graves' hyperthyroidism and ophthalmopathy (dated by TCRdb to between 2018 and 2021). Receptor libraries were prepared by multiplex PCR. Instrument on record: Illumina HiSeq 2000. The TCR beta CDR3 regions were amplified from the RNA transcripts. A first-round RT-PCR of the TCR CDR3 used the HTBI primer set with the Qiagen OneStep RT-PCR kit. Starting from the raw public reads, TCRdb applied fastp trimming at Q25, assembled clones with MiXCR and retained in-frame beta chains. Entries that share a CDR3 protein sequence are merged under the most common genes and DNA. Present in this sample are some 500,000 distinct CDR3 sequences, roughly a quarter of which were seen just once. The ten largest clones take up around 10% of the sample. The sample consisted of blood. These receptors all stem from a woman aged 25 to 39 with Graves' ophthalmopathy.

This clonotype was seen many times. This chain uses TRBV5-5 with TRBJ1-3; no clear D. The germline V gene has CDR1 SGHKS and CDR2 YYEKEE (reference sequence). The CDR3 runs 15 residues. With 0 bases removed from V and 4 bases from J, the gap between germline ends came to 11 bases. The CDR3 region has the DNA TGTGCCAGCAGCTTGGCTCGGATTCAAGGAAACACCATATATTTT. It specifies CASSLARIQGNTIYF.

Note on this clonotype: A read error may explain this, as a much larger clone is one base away. The J gene is TRBJ2-5, the V gene TRBV28; TRBD2 might be the D (6 bases). The germline gives CDR1 MDHEN, CDR2 SYDVKM. This CDR3 region has 14 residues. As DNA, the CDR3 is TGTGCCAGCAGTTTAGATACTAGCCAAGACACCCAGTACTTC. It encodes CASSLDTSQDTQYF.

This clonotype was recorded many times. This chain uses TRBV7-9 with TRBJ1-1, with D possibly TRBD1 on 5 matching bases. The CDR3 totals 15 residues. CDR1 and CDR2 from the germline V gene are SEHNR and FQNEAQ (reference sequence). Between the trimmed V and J ends, which lost 6 bases and 0 bases, there was a span of 14 bases. The CDR3 DNA reads as TGTGCCAGCAGTCCCCAGGGCTTCATGAACACTGAAGCTTTCTTT. This gives the protein CASSPQGFMNTEAFF.

This clonotype occurred many times. The chain couples TRBV6-5 to TRBJ2-7, with D unclear. CDR1 and CDR2 from the germline V gene are MNHEY and SVGAGI. The V and J ends lost 6 bases and 5 bases respectively, with 17 bases between them. The CDR3 totals 14 residues. CDR3 loop: CASSRDGPLDEQYF. The CDR3 nucleotides read TGTGCCAGCAGCAGAGACGGACCCCTTGACGAGCAGTACTTC.

The rearrangement joins TRBV7-2 to TRBJ2-3; the match to TRBD2 covers 9 bases. V trimming: 0 bases; J trimming: 2 bases; junction bases outside the gene matches: 6. Germline V gene lookup returns CDR1 SGHTA and CDR2 FQGNSA. This CDR3 is 17 amino acids long. CDR3 coding DNA: TGTGCCAGCAGCTTAGCGATGACTAGCGGACACACAGATACGCAGTATTTT. Its translation: CASSLAMTSGHTDTQYF.

The chain carries TRBV2 and TRBJ2-7; D is possibly TRBD1 or TRBD2 (7 bases each). The V end was cut by 6 bases, the J end by 2 bases, with 14 bases between. Germline V gene lookup returns CDR1 SNHLY and CDR2 FYNNEI. The CDR3 sequence is 14 residues long. The CDR3 DNA sequence: TGTGCCAGCAGCCCAGGGGGGGGAGCCTACGAGCAGTACTTC. This codes for CASSPGGGAYEQYF.

The chain joins TRBV9 to TRBJ2-2; 12 bases match TRBD2. The length of the CDR3 is 15 residues. The V and J ends lost 3 bases and 5 bases, in that order; junction bases with no gene match: 2. CDR1 and CDR2 from the germline V gene are SGDLS and YYNGEE. CDR3 bases: TGTGCCAGCAGCGCGGGACTAGCGGGTACCGGGGAGCTGTTTTTT. Translating it yields CASSAGLAGTGELFF.

The chain uses TRBV10-1 and TRBJ1-1, with D unresolved. CDR1 WNHNN and CDR2 SYGVQD come from the germline V gene (reference sequence). CDR3 length: 13 residues. The V end was cut by 3 bases, the J end by 6 bases, with 11 bases between. In DNA form, the CDR3 reads TGCGCCAGCAGTGAAGGCGGTTTCGCTGAAGCTTTCTTT. Its protein is CASSEGGFAEAFF.

This clonotype was counted at least ten times. The CDR3: CASSLTGGLDTGELFF. CDR3 nucleotide sequence: TGTGCCAGCAGTTTAACAGGGGGCTTGGACACCGGGGAGCTGTTTTTT. This chain connects TRBV27 to TRBJ2-2; 9 nucleotides match TRBD1. CDR1 and CDR2 from the germline V gene are MNHEY and SMNVEV (reference sequence). The CDR3 runs 16 residues. V shed 2 bases, J shed 3 bases, and the junction held 4 bases outside the gene matches.